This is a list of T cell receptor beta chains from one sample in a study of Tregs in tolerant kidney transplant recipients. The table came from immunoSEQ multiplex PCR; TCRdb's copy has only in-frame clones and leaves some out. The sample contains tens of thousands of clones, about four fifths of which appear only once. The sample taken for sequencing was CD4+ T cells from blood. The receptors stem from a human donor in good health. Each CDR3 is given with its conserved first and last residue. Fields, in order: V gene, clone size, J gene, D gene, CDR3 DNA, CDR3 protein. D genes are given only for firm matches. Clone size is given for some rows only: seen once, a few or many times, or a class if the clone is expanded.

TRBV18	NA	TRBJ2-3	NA	TGTGCCAGCTCACCTTCCGCGGGTGCTAGCACAGATACGCAGTATTTT	CASSPSAGASTDTQYF
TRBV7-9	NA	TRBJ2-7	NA	TGTGCCAGCAGCTTTCAGGGTAGTGGGGCCTACGAGCAGTACTTC	CASSFQGSGAYEQYF
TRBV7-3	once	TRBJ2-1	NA	TGTGCCAGCAGCTTTTCCGGGACTCAAGGCAATGAGCAGTTCTTC	CASSFSGTQGNEQFF
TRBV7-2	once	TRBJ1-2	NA	TGTGCCAGCAGCTTAGTAGGCAGGGGATCCAACTATGGCTACACCTTC	CASSLVGRGSNYGYTF
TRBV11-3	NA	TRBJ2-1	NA	TGTGCCAGCAGCCTACAGGACTCCACCTACAATGAGCAGTTCTTC	CASSLQDSTYNEQFF
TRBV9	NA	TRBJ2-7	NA	TGTGCCAGCAGCGTAGCTCCGACTTTGAACGAGCAGTACTTC	CASSVAPTLNEQYF
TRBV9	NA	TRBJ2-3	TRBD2	TGTGCCAGCAGCTCGCATAGCGGGGGGATGGATACGCAGTATTTT	CASSSHSGGMDTQYF
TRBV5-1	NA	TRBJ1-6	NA	TGCGCCAGCGCCGAAGGGACACCCGATAATTCACCCCTCCACTTT	CASAEGTPDNSPLHF
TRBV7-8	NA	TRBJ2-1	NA	TGTGCCAGCAGCTTAGGGCTGCCTAGAAACTACAATGAGCAGTTCTTC	CASSLGLPRNYNEQFF
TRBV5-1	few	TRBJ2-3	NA	TGCGCCAGCAGCCTTACAGATACGCAGTATTTT	CASSLTDTQYF
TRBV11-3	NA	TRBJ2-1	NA	TGTGCCAGCAGCTTAGATTTCAGGATGAACTTAGAGCAGTTCTTC	CASSLDFRMNLEQFF
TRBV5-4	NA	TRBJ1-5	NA	TGTGCCAGCAGCTTGAACCCGACAGTTAATCAGCCCCAGCATTTT	CASSLNPTVNQPQHF
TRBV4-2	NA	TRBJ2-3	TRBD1	TGTGCCAGCAGCCAAGCAGGACAGGACGGATGGGGAGATACGCAGTATTTT	CASSQAGQDGWGDTQYF
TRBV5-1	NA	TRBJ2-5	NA	TGCGCCAGCAGCTTGGCCGGGACCCAAGAGACCCAGTACTTC	CASSLAGTQETQYF
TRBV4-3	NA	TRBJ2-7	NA	TGCGCCAGCAGCCGTACAACGGGCACCTACGAGCAGTACTTC	CASSRTTGTYEQYF
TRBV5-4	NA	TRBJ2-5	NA	TGTGCCAGCAGCTTGCAAGCAACGGAGACCCAGTACTTC	CASSLQATETQYF
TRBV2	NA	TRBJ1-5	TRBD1	TGTGCCAGCAGGGCTACAGGGGGGAGCAATCAGCCCCAGCATTTT	CASRATGGSNQPQHF
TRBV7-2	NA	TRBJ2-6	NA	TGTGCCAGCAGCCTTTCCTGGGGCAGGACGTCTGGGGCCAACGTCCTGACTTTC	CASSLSWGRTSGANVLTF
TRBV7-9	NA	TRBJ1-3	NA	TGTGCCAGCAGCCCTAGCATGGGCGCTGGAAACACCATATATTTT	CASSPSMGAGNTIYF
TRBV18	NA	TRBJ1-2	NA	TGTGCCAGCTCACCTTCCGTCGGTGGGGTTGGCTACACCTTC	CASSPSVGGVGYTF
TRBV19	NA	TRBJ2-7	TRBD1	TGTGCCAGTAGTACTTTTACCGCCCGACAGGGCTCAGTATACGAGCAGTACTTC	CASSTFTARQGSVYEQYF
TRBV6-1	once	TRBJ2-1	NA	TGTGCCAGCAGTGTATACGGGAGCTACAATGAGCAGTTCTTC	CASSVYGSYNEQFF
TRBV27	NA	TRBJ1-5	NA	TGTGCCAGCAGTTTAAATCCGGGGGCGGGTCAGCCCCAGCATTTT	CASSLNPGAGQPQHF
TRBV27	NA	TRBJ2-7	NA	TGTGCCAGCAGTCCCTGGGACAACTCCTACGAGCAGTACTTC	CASSPWDNSYEQYF
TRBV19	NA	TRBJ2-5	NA	TGTGCCAGTAGTATAGGGGTTGGTGGGAGACGTCAGGAGACCCAGTACTTC	CASSIGVGGRRQETQYF
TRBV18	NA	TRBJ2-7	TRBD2	TGTGCCAGCTCACCCGAAGGCGGGGGGACCTACGAGCAGTACTTC	CASSPEGGGTYEQYF
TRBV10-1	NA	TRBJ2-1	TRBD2	TGCGCCAGTATCGGGACTAGTTTAGTCAATGAGCAGTTCTTC	CASIGTSLVNEQFF
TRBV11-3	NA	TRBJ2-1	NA	TGTGCCAGCAGCTCACGTTCCTTTTGGGACAATGAGCAGTTCTTC	CASSSRSFWDNEQFF
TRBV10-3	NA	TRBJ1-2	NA	TGTGCCATCAGTGGCGGGGTTTCTTATGGCTACACCTTC	CAISGGVSYGYTF
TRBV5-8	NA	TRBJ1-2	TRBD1	TGTGCCAGCAGCTTGGGGGACAGCACATCACTTAACTATGGCTACACCTTC	CASSLGDSTSLNYGYTF
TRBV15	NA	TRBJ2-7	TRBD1	TGTGCCACCAGCAGAGACCAGGGGGCGCTCAGTGTATCGGGGCAGTACTTC	CATSRDQGALSVSGQYF
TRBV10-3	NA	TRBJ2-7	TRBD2	TGTGCCATCAGTGAGCAAGCGGGGGCCCTCTACGAGCAGTACTTC	CAISEQAGALYEQYF
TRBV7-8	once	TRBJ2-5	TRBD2	TGTGCCAGCAGCTCGCGACCGGGACTAGGAGAGACCCAGTACTTC	CASSSRPGLGETQYF
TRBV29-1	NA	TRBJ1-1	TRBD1	TGCAGCGTGCGACAGGGGACCATGACTGAAGCTTTCTTT	CSVRQGTMTEAFF
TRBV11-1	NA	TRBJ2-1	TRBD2	TGTGCCAGCAGCTTAGAAATAGCGGGAGGGCGCAATGAGCAGTTCTTC	CASSLEIAGGRNEQFF
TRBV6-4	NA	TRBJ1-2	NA	TGTGCCAGCCGCAAGACTGCGGGGGCTAACTATGGCTACACCTTC	CASRKTAGANYGYTF
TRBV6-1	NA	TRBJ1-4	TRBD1	TGTGCCAGCGATCAGGGGGGGCGGGATGAAAAACTGTTTTTT	CASDQGGRDEKLFF
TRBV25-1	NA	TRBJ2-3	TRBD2	TGTGCCAGCAGCGGACTAGCTTTCACAGATACGCAGTATTTT	CASSGLAFTDTQYF
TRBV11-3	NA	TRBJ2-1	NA	TGTGCCAGCAGCCCCCGAGGCGGAGACAATGAGCAGTTCTTC	CASSPRGGDNEQFF
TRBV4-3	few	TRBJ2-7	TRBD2	TGCGCCAGCAGCCAAGCTAGTAGCGGGGACCAATACGAGCAGTACTTC	CASSQASSGDQYEQYF
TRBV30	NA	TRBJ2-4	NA	TGTGCCTGGAGGAACCCCGGGGGCTCCATTCAGTACTTC	CAWRNPGGSIQYF
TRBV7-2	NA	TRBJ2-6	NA	TGTGCCAGCAGCTTAGACGGCTCTGGGGCCAACGTCCTGACTTTC	CASSLDGSGANVLTF
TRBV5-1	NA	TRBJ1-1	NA	TGCGCCAGCAGCTCGCCTTTCCCAGACACTGAAGCTTTCTTT	CASSSPFPDTEAFF